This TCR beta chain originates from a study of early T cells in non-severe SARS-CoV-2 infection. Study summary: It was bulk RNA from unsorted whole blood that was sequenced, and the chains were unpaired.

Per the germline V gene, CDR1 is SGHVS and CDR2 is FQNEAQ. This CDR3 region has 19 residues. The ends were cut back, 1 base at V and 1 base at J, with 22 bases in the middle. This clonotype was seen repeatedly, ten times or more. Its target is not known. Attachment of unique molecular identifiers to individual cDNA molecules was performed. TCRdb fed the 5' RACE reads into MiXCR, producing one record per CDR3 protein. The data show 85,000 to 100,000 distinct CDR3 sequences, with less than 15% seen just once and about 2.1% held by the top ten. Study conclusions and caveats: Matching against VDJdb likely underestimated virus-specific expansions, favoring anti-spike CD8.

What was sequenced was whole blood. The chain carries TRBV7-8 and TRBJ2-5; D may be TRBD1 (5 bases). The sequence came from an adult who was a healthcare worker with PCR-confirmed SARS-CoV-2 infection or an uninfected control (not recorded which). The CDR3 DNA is TGTGCCAGCAGCTTAGGGGCGATATCTGGCAGGGCCAGCCAAGAGACCCAGTACTTC. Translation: CASSLGAISGRASQETQYF.